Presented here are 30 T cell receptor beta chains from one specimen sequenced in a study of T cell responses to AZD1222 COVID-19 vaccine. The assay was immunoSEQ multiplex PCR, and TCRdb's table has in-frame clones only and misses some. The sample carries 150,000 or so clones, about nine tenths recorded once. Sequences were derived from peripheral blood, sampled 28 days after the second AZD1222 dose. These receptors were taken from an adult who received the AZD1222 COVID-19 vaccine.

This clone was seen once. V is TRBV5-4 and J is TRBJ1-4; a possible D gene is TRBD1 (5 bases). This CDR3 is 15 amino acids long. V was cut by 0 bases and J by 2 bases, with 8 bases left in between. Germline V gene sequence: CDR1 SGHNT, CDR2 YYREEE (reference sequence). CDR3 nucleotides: TGTGCCAGCAGCTTGGCGGGACGCACTAATGAAAAACTGTTTTTT. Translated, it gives CASSLAGRTNEKLFF. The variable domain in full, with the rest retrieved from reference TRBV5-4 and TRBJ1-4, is ETGVTQSPTHLIKTRGQQVTLRCSSQSGHNTVSWYQQALGQGPQFIFQYYREEENGRGNFPPRFSGLQFPNYSSELNVNALELDDSALYLCASSLAGRTNEKLFFGSGTQLSVL.

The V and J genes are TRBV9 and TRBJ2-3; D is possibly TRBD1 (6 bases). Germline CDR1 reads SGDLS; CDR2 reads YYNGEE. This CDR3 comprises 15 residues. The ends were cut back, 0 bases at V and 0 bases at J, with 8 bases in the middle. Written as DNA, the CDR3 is TGTGCCAGCAGCGTAGCTACAGGGAGCACAGATACGCAGTATTTT. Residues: CASSVATGSTDTQYF.

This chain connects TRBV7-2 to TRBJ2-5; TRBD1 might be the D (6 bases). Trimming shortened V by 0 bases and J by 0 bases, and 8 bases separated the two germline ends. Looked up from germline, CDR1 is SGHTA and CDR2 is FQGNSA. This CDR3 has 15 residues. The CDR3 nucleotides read TGTGCCAGCAGCTTAGCAGACAGGTACCAAGAGACCCAGTACTTC. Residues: CASSLADRYQETQYF.

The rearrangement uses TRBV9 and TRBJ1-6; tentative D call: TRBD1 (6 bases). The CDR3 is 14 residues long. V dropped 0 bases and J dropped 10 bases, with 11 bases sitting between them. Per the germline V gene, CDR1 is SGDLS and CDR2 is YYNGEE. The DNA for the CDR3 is TGTGCCAGCAGCGTAGGGGACAAAGGATCACCCCTCCACTTT. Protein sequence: CASSVGDKGSPLHF.

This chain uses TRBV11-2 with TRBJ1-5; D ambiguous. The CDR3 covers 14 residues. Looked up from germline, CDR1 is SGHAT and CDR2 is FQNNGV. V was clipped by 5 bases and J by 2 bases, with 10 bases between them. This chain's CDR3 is CASSHDTGNQPQHF. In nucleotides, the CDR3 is TGTGCCAGCAGCCACGACACGGGCAATCAGCCCCAGCATTTT.

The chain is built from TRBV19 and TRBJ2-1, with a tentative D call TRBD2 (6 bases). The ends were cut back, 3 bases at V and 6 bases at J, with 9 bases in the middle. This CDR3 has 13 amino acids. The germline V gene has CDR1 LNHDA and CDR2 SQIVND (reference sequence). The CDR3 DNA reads TGTGCCAGTAGTATCGCGGGGTTCAATGAGCAGTTCTTC. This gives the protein CASSIAGFNEQFF.

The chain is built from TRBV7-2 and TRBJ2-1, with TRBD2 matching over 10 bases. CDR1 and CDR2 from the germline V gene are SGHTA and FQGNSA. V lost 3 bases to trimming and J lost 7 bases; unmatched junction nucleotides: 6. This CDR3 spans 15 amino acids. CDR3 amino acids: CASSFYSGRPNEQFF. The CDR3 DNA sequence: TGTGCCAGCAGCTTCTATAGCGGGAGGCCGAATGAGCAGTTCTTC.

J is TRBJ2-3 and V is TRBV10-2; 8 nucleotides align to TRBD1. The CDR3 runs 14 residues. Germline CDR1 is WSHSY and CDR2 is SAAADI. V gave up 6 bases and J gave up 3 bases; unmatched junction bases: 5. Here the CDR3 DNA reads TGCGCCAGCAGCGACAGGGGTCGGACAGATACGCAGTATTTT. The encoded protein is CASSDRGRTDTQYF.

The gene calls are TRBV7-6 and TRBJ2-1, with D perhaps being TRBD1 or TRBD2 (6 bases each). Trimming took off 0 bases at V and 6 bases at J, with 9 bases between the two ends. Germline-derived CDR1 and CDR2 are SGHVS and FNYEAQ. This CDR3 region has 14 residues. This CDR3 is CASSLAGGINEQFF. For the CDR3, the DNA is TGTGCCAGCAGCTTAGCAGGGGGGATCAATGAGCAGTTCTTC.

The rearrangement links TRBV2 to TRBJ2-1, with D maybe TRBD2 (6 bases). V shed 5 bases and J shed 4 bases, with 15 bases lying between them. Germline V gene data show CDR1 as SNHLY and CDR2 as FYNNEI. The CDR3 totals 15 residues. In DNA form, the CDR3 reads TGTGCCAGCAGTTCCGGGACTCCCCAATACAATGAGCAGTTCTTC. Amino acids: CASSSGTPQYNEQFF.

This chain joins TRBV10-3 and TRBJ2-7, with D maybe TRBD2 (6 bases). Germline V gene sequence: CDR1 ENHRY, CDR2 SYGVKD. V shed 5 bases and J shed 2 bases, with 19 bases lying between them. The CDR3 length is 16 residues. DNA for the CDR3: TGTGCCATCAGTTCCCATCGCGGGGTGGTCCCCTACGAGCAGTACTTC. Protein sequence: CAISSHRGVVPYEQYF.

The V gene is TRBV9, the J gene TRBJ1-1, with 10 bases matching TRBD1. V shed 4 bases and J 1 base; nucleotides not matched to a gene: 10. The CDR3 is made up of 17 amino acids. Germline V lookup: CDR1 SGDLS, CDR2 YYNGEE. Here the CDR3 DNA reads TGTGCCAGCAGCTCAAGGACAGGGGGGATTGGGAACACTGAAGCTTTCTTT. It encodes CASSSRTGGIGNTEAFF.

CDR3 DNA sequence: TGTGCCAGTAGTATCGGGGGGCGCTCCTACAATGAGCAGTTCTTC. It codes for CASSIGGRSYNEQFF. The rearrangement links TRBV19 to TRBJ2-1; possible D gene TRBD2, 7 bases. CDR3 length: 15 residues. Per germline, CDR1 LNHDA and CDR2 SQIVND (reference sequence). V lost 3 bases, J lost 0 bases, and 9 bases lay in between.

In DNA, the CDR3 is TGTGCCAGCAGCTTGTCAGCTGGCTACACCTTC. Translated, it gives CASSLSAGYTF. The rearrangement uses TRBV5-6 and TRBJ1-2; D not resolved. This CDR3 comprises 11 residues. V gave up 1 base and J gave up 7 bases, with 5 bases separating them. Germline CDR1 and CDR2: SGHDT and YYEEEE.

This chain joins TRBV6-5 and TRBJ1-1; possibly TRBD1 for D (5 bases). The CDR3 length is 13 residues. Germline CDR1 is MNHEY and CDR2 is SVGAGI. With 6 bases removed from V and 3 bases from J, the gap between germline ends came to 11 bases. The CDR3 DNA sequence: TGTGCCAGCAGCTTCGGGGGGGACACTGAAGCTTTCTTT. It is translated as CASSFGGDTEAFF.

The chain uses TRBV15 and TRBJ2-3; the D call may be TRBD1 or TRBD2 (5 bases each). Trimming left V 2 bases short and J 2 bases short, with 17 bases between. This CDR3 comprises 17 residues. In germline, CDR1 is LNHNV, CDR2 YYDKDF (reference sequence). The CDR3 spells CATSRLLEGHFTDTQYF. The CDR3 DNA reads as TGTGCCACCAGCAGACTCCTCGAGGGGCATTTCACAGATACGCAGTATTTT.

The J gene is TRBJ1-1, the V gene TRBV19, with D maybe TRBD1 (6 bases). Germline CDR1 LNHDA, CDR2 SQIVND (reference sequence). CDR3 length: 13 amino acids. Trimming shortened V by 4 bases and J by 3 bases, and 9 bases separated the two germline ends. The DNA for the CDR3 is TGTGCCAGTAGTACATGGACAGACACTGAAGCTTTCTTT. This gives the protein CASSTWTDTEAFF.

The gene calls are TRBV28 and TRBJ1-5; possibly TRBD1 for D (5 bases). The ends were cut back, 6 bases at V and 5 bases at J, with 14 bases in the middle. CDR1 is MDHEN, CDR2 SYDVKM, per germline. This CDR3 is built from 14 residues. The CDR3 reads CASRGSGPDQPQHF. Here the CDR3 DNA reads TGTGCCAGCAGGGGGTCGGGACCAGATCAGCCCCAGCATTTT.

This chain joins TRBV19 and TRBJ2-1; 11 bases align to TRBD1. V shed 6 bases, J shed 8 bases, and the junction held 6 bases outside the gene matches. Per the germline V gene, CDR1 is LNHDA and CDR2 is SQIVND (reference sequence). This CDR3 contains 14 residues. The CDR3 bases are TGTGCCAGTAGCCGGGACAGGGGGTACGATGAGCAGTTCTTC. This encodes CASSRDRGYDEQFF.

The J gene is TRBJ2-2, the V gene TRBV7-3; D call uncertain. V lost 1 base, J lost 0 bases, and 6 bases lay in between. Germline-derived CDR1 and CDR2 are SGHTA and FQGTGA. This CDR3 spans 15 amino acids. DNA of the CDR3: TGTGCCAGCAGCTTAATGGCGGCGAACACCGGGGAGCTGTTTTTT. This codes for CASSLMAANTGELFF.

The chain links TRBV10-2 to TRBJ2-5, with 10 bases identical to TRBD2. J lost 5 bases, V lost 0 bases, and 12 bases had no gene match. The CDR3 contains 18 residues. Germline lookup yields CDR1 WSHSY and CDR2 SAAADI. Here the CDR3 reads CASSESYRTSGHGETQYF. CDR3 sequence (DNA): TGCGCCAGCAGTGAGTCGTATCGGACTAGCGGCCACGGGGAGACCCAGTACTTC.

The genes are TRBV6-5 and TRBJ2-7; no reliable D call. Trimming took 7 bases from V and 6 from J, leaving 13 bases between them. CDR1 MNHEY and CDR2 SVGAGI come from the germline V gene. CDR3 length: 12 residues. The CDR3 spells CASMGLVLEQYF. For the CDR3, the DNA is TGTGCCAGCATGGGGTTGGTTCTCGAGCAGTACTTC.

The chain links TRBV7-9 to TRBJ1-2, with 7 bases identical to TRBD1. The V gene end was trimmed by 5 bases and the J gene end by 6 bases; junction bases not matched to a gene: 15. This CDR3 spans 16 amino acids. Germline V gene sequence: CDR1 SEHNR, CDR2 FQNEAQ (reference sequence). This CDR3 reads CASSPAQGQKANGYTF. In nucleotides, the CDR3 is TGTGCCAGCAGCCCAGCCCAGGGACAGAAGGCTAATGGCTACACCTTC.

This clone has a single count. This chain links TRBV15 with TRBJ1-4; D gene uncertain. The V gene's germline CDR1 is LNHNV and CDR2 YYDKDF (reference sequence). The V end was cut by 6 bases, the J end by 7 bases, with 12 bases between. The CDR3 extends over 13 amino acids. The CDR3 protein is CATSRTSFEKLFF. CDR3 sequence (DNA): TGTGCCACCAGTAGGACCAGCTTTGAAAAACTGTTTTTT. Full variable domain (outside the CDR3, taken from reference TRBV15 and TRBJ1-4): DAMVIQNPRYQVTQFGKPVTLSCSQTLNHNVMYWYQQKSSQAPKLLFHYYDKDFNNEADTPDNFQSRRPNTSFCFLDIRSPGLGDTAMYLCATSRTSFEKLFFGSGTQLSVL.

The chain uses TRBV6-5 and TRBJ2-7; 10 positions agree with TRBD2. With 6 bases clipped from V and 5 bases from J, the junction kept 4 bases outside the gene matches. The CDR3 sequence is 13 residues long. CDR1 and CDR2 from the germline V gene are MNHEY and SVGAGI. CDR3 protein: CASRASGRHEQYF. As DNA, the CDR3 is TGTGCCAGCAGGGCTAGCGGGAGACACGAGCAGTACTTC.

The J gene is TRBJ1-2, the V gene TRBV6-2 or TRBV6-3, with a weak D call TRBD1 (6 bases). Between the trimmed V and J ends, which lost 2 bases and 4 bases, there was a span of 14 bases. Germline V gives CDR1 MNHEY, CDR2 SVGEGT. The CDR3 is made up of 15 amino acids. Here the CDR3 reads CASSYRPDSSYGYTF. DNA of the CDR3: TGTGCCAGCAGTTACCGCCCGGACAGTTCCTATGGCTACACCTTC.

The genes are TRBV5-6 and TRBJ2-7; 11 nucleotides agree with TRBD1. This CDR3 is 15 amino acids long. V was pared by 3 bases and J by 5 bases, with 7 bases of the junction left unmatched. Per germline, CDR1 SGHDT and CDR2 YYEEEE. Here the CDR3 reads CASSSGQGGGDEQYF. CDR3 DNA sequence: TGTGCCAGCAGCTCGGGACAGGGGGGAGGTGACGAGCAGTACTTC.

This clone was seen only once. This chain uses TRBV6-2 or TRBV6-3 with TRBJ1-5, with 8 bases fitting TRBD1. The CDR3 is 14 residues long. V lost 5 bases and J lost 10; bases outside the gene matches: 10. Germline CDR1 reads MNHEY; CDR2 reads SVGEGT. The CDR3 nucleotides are TGTGCCAGCAGTCCGACAGGGGATTATTCACCCCAGCATTTT. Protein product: CASSPTGDYSPQHF.

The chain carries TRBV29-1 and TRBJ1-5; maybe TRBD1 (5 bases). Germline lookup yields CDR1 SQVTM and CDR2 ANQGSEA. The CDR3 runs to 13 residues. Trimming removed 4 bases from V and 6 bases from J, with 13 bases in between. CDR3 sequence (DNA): TGCAGCGTTGGTTTGGGGGAGGGTCAGCCCCAGCATTTT. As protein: CSVGLGEGQPQHF.

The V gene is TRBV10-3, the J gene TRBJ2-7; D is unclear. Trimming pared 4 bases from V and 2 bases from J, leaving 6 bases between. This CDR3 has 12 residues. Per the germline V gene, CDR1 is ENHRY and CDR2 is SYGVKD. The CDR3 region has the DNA TGTGCCATCAGTGGACCCACCTACGAGCAGTACTTC. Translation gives CAISGPTYEQYF.